These 11 T cell receptor beta chains were all obtained from the same sample, sequenced in a study of CD8+CD57+ T cells in acquired aplastic anemia. Before being chosen for sequencing, patients had shown CD8+CD57+ cell expansion by flow cytometry. The template for TCR beta VDJ and CDR3 sequence profiling was genomic DNA. TCRdb analysed the reads with MiXCR anew, one entry per CDR3 protein. In the table there are 75,000 to 80,000 distinct CDR3 sequences, about 70% of which are singletons. The material sequenced was sorted CD4+, CD8+, or CD8+CD57+ T cells (not recorded which) from PBMCs. These receptors were obtained from a human donor with aplastic anemia.

The chain joins TRBV20-1 to TRBJ2-3, with D perhaps assigned TRBD1 or TRBD2 (5 bases each). The CDR3 length is 15 residues. Germline V lookup: CDR1 DFQATT, CDR2 SNEGSKA (reference sequence). With 5 bases removed from V and 0 bases from J, the gap between germline ends came to 15 bases. The CDR3: CSARGQARSTDTQYF. Written as DNA, the CDR3 is TGCAGTGCTCGGGGCCAAGCACGTAGCACAGATACGCAGTATTTT.

The chain carries TRBV9 and TRBJ2-7, with 9 bases aligning to TRBD2. CDR1 is SGDLS, CDR2 YYNGEE, per germline. V was pared by 0 bases and J by 4 bases, with 5 bases of the junction left unmatched. This CDR3 comprises 15 residues. The CDR3 sequence is CASSVGASGTYEQYF. The CDR3 bases are TGTGCCAGCAGCGTAGGGGCTAGCGGGACGTACGAGCAGTACTTC.

The chain is built from TRBV7-2 and TRBJ2-7; no clear D gene. V lost 5 bases, J lost 2 bases, and 10 bases lay in between. The CDR3 runs to 13 residues. Germline CDR1 SGHTA, CDR2 FQGNSA. As DNA, the CDR3 is TGTGCCAGCAGCGTCCAACGGGCCTACGAGCAGTACTTC. The encoded protein is CASSVQRAYEQYF.

This clonotype has a single count. The V gene is TRBV10-1, the J gene TRBJ2-5, with TRBD2 matching 8 bases. After removal of 5 bases from V and 5 bases from J, the junction contained 4 bases not matched to a gene. CDR3 size: 13 residues. Germline lookup yields CDR1 WNHNN and CDR2 SYGVQD (reference sequence). CDR3 bases: TGCGCCAGCAGTAGGACTAGCACGGAGACCCAGTACTTC. This codes for CASSRTSTETQYF.

The chain recombines TRBV2 with TRBJ2-7; 9 bases are a match to TRBD2. The germline V gene encodes CDR1 SNHLY and CDR2 FYNNEI. This CDR3 comprises 15 residues. J lost 6 bases, V lost 6 bases, and 12 bases had no gene match. CDR3 residues: CASSPRTSAGGEQYF. CDR3 nucleotide sequence: TGTGCCAGCAGCCCGAGGACTAGCGCAGGGGGCGAGCAGTACTTC.

The chain combines TRBV24-1 with TRBJ2-5, with D perhaps TRBD2 (7 bases). The germline V gene has CDR1 KGHDR and CDR2 SFDVKD. This CDR3 spans 13 amino acids. The V end was cut by 10 bases, the J end by 5 bases, with 16 bases between. CDR3 amino acids: CATGTGGAETQYF. For the CDR3, the DNA is TGTGCCACTGGTACGGGGGGCGCGGAGACCCAGTACTTC.

V and J are TRBV10-3 and TRBJ1-2, with TRBD1 matching over 7 bases. V gave up 0 bases and J gave up 5 bases; unmatched junction bases: 3. The CDR3 has 14 amino acids. The germline V gene has CDR1 ENHRY and CDR2 SYGVKD. The CDR3 reads CAISESGTVYGYTF. CDR3 DNA: TGTGCCATCAGTGAGTCGGGGACAGTGTATGGCTACACCTTC.

Concerning this clonotype: A much bigger clone sits one base away, suggesting this may be a read error. The V call is TRBV7-9, the J call TRBJ2-7; no definite D call. The CDR3 sequence is 12 residues long. Germline-derived CDR1 and CDR2 are SEHNR and FQNEAQ (reference sequence). The CDR3 loop reads CASSQGSYGQYF. CDR3 DNA sequence: TGTGCCAGCAGCCAAGGCTCCTACGGGCAGTACTTC.

The rearrangement uses TRBV15 and TRBJ2-7; unclear D gene. The CDR3 length is 13 residues. The V end was cut by 8 bases, the J end by 3 bases, with 14 bases between. In germline, CDR1 is LNHNV, CDR2 YYDKDF (reference sequence). CDR3 region: CATSPSRYYEQYF. In nucleotides, the CDR3 is TGTGCCACCTCCCCGTCCCGTTACTACGAGCAGTACTTC.

V usage is TRBV27 and J usage is TRBJ1-4; D is possibly TRBD1 (5 bases). The V end lost 5 bases, the J end lost 0 bases, and 16 bases lay between the germline ends. The germline V gene encodes CDR1 MNHEY and CDR2 SMNVEV (reference sequence). The CDR3 extends over 17 amino acids. The chain's CDR3 is CASSVTGPLATNEKLFF. The CDR3 nucleotides read TGTGCCAGCAGTGTAACGGGACCGCTCGCAACTAATGAAAAACTGTTTTTT.

This clonotype was counted many times. The rearrangement links TRBV5-6 to TRBJ2-7; tentatively, D is TRBD1 (5 bases). This CDR3 comprises 16 residues. V was shortened by 0 bases and J by 1 base, with 14 bases between the two germline ends. In germline, CDR1 is SGHDT, CDR2 YYEEEE. DNA of the CDR3: TGTGCCAGCAGCTTGGAGGGGAATACCGGTTCCTACGAGCAGTACTTC. Translating it yields CASSLEGNTGSYEQYF.